This entry is about one T cell receptor beta chain. This clone was seen once. Its antigen remains undetermined. Qualities for individual bases were not recorded, and no much larger clone is one base off. According to the germline V gene, CDR1 reads SGHRS and CDR2 reads YFSETQ. The CDR3 runs 15 amino acids, cysteine and phenylalanine included. CDR3 DNA is the only sequence kept; it has 45 bases, read in frame from the first base. V is shortened by 0 bases, J by 1 base, and the region joining them spans 8 bases. The data belong to a study of blood T cell repertoires in COVID-19 (TCRdb year 2020). Study-level background: Samples covering the acute and convalescent phases of COVID-19 were provided by collaborators in the United States, Italy and Spain. The prospective study material was composed of cDNA or gDNA derived from T cells, B-cell-depleted T cells, or PBMCs. Subjects who had been exposed to COVID-19, were actively infected with it, or had recovered from it provided the deeply sampled blood TCRbeta repertoires that made up the dataset. A freely available public database, intended as a resource for researchers studying the immune response to SARS-CoV-2, is where the repertoires were released. Samples came from the ongoing ImmuneRACE study (first 160 participants) plus 1,254 subjects from 6 global collaborators. Sample metadata almost always included a de-identified subject ID, COVID-19 status, age in years and sex. HLA class I and class II types, where available, came from metadata supplied by the sample provider rather than from assay-based typing. Overall study outcomes, separate from this receptor: The amount of clinical and demographic metadata varied by source and participant and was provided uncurated.

TCRbeta CDR3 regions were amplified from genomic DNA by means of the immunoSEQ Assay, a bias-controlled multiplex PCR. The source study handled its data this way. Nucleated cell counts per sample were estimated from amplification of reference gene primers within the assay. Sequence reads were collapsed and filtered to measure the absolute abundance of every unique TCRbeta CDR3 rearrangement. For each sample, productive Simpson clonality was calculated as the square root of Simpson's diversity index across productive rearrangements. What TCRdb holds here is the immuneACCESS table cut down to in-frame rearrangements. Part of the clones is not present; checked against another copy, under half of the missing clones reflect an unresolved V gene, and the others are unexplained. The V and J calls and clone size were taken over from that table, and D and trimming were inferred from the DNA. The sample data list 150,000 to 200,000 clones, and over 80% of these were observed just once. Roughly 1.6% of the sample rests with the top ten.

Collaborating institutions collected whole blood in K2EDTA tubes following their own protocols. For TCRbeta analysis, collaborator samples were shipped as frozen whole blood, as isolated PBMCs, or as DNA extracted from either sample type. The chain couples TRBV5-1 to TRBJ1-5, with the D gene uncertain. This receptor was taken from a woman in her forties or fifties with acute or convalescent COVID-19. Source material: peripheral blood. The encoded CDR3 is CASSLDGLSNQPQHF. The DNA sequence is as follows: TGCGCCAGCAGCTTGGACGGTCTCAGCAATCAGCCCCAGCATTTT.